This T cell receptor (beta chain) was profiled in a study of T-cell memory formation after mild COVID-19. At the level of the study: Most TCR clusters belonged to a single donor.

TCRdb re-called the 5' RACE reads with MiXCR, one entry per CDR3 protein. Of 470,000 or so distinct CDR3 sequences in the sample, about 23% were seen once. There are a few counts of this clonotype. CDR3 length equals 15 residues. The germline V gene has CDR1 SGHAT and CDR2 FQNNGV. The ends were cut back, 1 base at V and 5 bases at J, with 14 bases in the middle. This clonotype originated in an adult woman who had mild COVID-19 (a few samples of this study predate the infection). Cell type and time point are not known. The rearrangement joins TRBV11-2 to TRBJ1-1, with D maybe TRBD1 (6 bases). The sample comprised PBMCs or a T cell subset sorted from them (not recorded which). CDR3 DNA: TGTGCCAGCAGCTTAGCCGGAGGAGGGGGTACTGAAGCTTTCTTT. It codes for CASSLAGGGGTEAFF. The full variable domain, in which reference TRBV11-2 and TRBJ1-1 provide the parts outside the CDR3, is EAGVAQSPRYKIIEKRQSVAFWCNPISGHATLYWYQQILGQGPKLLIQFQNNGVVDDSQLPKDRFSAERLKGVDSTLKIQPAKLEDSAVYLCASSLAGGGGTEAFFGQGTRLTVV.